These 21 T cell receptor beta chains share one sample of origin, sequenced in a study of cytomegalovirus exposure and HLA in healthy donors. Researchers ran the PCR with 60 Vbeta and 13 Jbeta primers. Sequencing used immunoSEQ multiplex PCR; TCRdb keeps in-frame clones, though not all of them. The sample includes about 100,000 clones, approximately 84% of them seen just once. Sequenced: PBMCs. The receptors here all came from a man younger than 45 in good health and CMV-seronegative.

The chain joins TRBV6-5 to TRBJ2-2; D may be TRBD1 (5 bases). The CDR3 consists of 14 residues. The V gene's germline CDR1 is MNHEY and CDR2 SVGAGI. With 2 bases removed from V and 4 bases from J, the gap between germline ends came to 8 bases. The CDR3 DNA follows: TGTGCCAGCAGTTACAGGCAGGGCACCGGGGAGCTGTTTTTT. Its translation: CASSYRQGTGELFF.

This chain uses TRBV5-1 with TRBJ2-6, with D tentatively TRBD1 (8 bases). The V gene's germline CDR1 is SGHRS and CDR2 YFSETQ. Trimming cost V 5 bases and J 0 bases, with 15 bases left between them. The CDR3 runs to 17 residues. The chain's CDR3 is CASRQQGGLSGANVLTF. The DNA of the CDR3 is TGCGCCAGCAGACAACAGGGGGGGCTCTCTGGGGCCAACGTCCTGACTTTC.

The rearrangement links TRBV30 to TRBJ2-7; 14 positions agree with TRBD2. Germline-derived CDR1 and CDR2 are GTSNPN and SVGIG (reference sequence). The CDR3 totals 14 residues. The V segment lost 4 bases and the J segment 4 bases; nucleotides outside the gene matches: 3. Written as DNA, the CDR3 is TGTGCCTGGACTGGGACTAGCGGGAGTTACGAGCAGTACTTC. Translated, it gives CAWTGTSGSYEQYF.

This chain connects TRBV2 to TRBJ1-5; 8 nucleotides agree with TRBD1. Germline assignment: CDR1 SNHLY and CDR2 FYNNEI. The trim removed 6 bases at V and 0 bases at J, leaving 4 bases unmatched. The length of the CDR3 is 15 residues. DNA for the CDR3: TGTGCCAGCAGGGAGGGGACAGGTAGCAATCAGCCCCAGCATTTT. It specifies CASREGTGSNQPQHF.

The chain couples TRBV6-4 to TRBJ1-2; 7 nucleotides match TRBD1. The CDR3 extends over 14 amino acids. Germline CDR1 is MRHNA and CDR2 is SNTAGT. V lost 6 bases, J lost 4 bases, and 8 bases stayed unmatched. CDR3 region: CASRLGQNTYGYTF. The DNA for the CDR3 is TGTGCCAGCAGATTGGGACAGAATACCTATGGCTACACCTTC.

This chain uses TRBV6-5 with TRBJ1-2; D is possibly TRBD1 (6 bases). The CDR3 is made up of 13 amino acids. V was pared by 2 bases and J by 9 bases, with 13 bases between. CDR1 MNHEY and CDR2 SVGAGI come from the germline V gene. This chain's CDR3 is CASSYVGALSYTF. DNA for the CDR3: TGTGCCAGCAGTTACGTGGGGGCCCTCAGCTACACCTTC.

The genes are TRBV4-1 and TRBJ1-1; 8 bases map to TRBD1. V shed 5 bases, J shed 0 bases, and the junction held 11 bases outside the gene matches. CDR1 and CDR2 from the germline V gene are MGHRA and YSYEKL. This CDR3 is 17 amino acids long. The CDR3 is CASSFTGQEKVNTEAFF. In DNA form, the CDR3 reads TGCGCCAGCAGCTTCACGGGACAGGAAAAGGTGAACACTGAAGCTTTCTTT.

The chain is built from TRBV6-5 and TRBJ1-2, with 8 bases that match TRBD1. V lost 6 bases to trimming and J lost 2 bases; unmatched junction nucleotides: 5. CDR1 is MNHEY, CDR2 SVGAGI, per germline. This CDR3 has 14 amino acids. The CDR3 region has the DNA TGTGCCAGCAGATTACAGGGGGGGAACTATGGCTACACCTTC. It codes for CASRLQGGNYGYTF.

The chain employs TRBV27 and TRBJ1-5; no definite D call. This CDR3 is 14 amino acids long. The ends were cut back, 6 bases at V and 5 bases at J, with 14 bases in the middle. Germline CDR1 MNHEY, CDR2 SMNVEV (reference sequence). The CDR3 coding sequence is TGTGCCAGCAGGAAGTTGGCAGTCGATCAGCCCCAGCATTTT. As protein: CASRKLAVDQPQHF.

The V and J genes are TRBV5-1 and TRBJ2-5; 7 bases agree with TRBD1. CDR3 length: 16 amino acids. Germline V gene sequence: CDR1 SGHRS, CDR2 YFSETQ. V was pared by 5 bases and J by 5 bases, with 15 bases of the junction left unmatched. The CDR3 reads CASRRAGGSGLETQYF. CDR3 in DNA: TGCGCCAGCAGAAGGGCAGGGGGTTCTGGTTTGGAGACCCAGTACTTC.

The J gene is TRBJ1-2, the V gene TRBV5-1, with D perhaps TRBD1 (5 bases). Germline V CDR1 and CDR2: SGHRS, YFSETQ. Between the trimmed V and J ends, which lost 2 bases and 4 bases, there was a span of 12 bases. The CDR3 is 14 residues long. DNA of the CDR3: TGCGCCAGCAGCTTTGGGGCCCCCACCTATGGCTACACCTTC. Encoded protein: CASSFGAPTYGYTF.

The chain has TRBV7-3 and TRBJ2-7; TRBD2 aligns across 12 bases. V was clipped by 4 bases and J by 3 bases; unmatched bases: 4. The CDR3 sequence is 15 residues long. Germline-derived CDR1 and CDR2 are SGHTA and FQGTGA. The CDR3 loop reads CASSSSGRAIYEQYF. In DNA, the CDR3 is TGTGCCAGCAGCTCTAGCGGGAGGGCGATCTACGAGCAGTACTTC.

The CDR3 nucleotides read TGTGCCAGCCGTGGGGAGGGGGGTGTTGCTGAAGCTTTCTTT. Its protein is CASRGEGGVAEAFF. The chain has TRBV2 and TRBJ1-1, with D tentatively TRBD1 (6 bases). CDR3 length: 14 amino acids. The germline gives CDR1 SNHLY, CDR2 FYNNEI. Trimming took off 8 bases at V and 6 bases at J, with 19 bases between the two ends. The complete variable domain, with remaining parts taken from reference TRBV2 and TRBJ1-1, reads EPEVTQTPSHQVTQMGQEVILRCVPISNHLYFYWYRQILGQKVEFLVSFYNNEISEKSEIFDDQFSVERPDGSNFTLKIRSTKLEDSAMYFCASRGEGGVAEAFFGQGTRLTVV.

This chain uses TRBV16 with TRBJ2-5, with TRBD1 as a possible D gene (6 bases). The germline V gene encodes CDR1 KGHSY and CDR2 FQNENV. Trimming took 4 bases from V and 2 from J, leaving 11 bases between them. The length of the CDR3 is 14 residues. The CDR3 DNA is TGTGCCAGCAGCCCATGGACAGTTCAAGAGACCCAGTACTTC. Encoded protein: CASSPWTVQETQYF.

V and J are TRBV6-1 and TRBJ2-7; D is undetermined. The CDR3 runs 14 residues. The ends were cut back, 0 bases at V and 2 bases at J, with 8 bases in the middle. The germline CDR1 and CDR2 sequences are MNHNS and SASEGT. CDR3 coding DNA: TGTGCCAGCAGTGAAGCGGGCTACACCTACGAGCAGTACTTC. Translated, it gives CASSEAGYTYEQYF.

The J gene is TRBJ2-5, the V gene TRBV7-9, with 8 positions matching TRBD2. V lost 4 bases to trimming and J lost 8 bases; unmatched junction nucleotides: 9. Germline V gene sequence: CDR1 SEHNR, CDR2 FQNEAQ (reference sequence). The CDR3 contains 14 residues. The CDR3 DNA is TGTGCCAGCAGCTCGGGACTAGGGACTGACACCCAGTACTTC. It yields the protein CASSSGLGTDTQYF. Full variable domain (remainder filled in from reference TRBV7-9 and TRBJ2-5): DTGVSQNPRHKITKRGQNVTFRCDPISEHNRLYWYRQTLGQGPEFLTYFQNEAQLEKSRLLSDRFSAERPKGSFSTLEIQRTEQGDSAMYLCASSSGLGTDTQYFGPGTRLLVL.

This chain connects TRBV5-1 to TRBJ2-2, with TRBD2 matching 8 bases. The CDR3 totals 15 residues. The V gene end was trimmed by 6 bases and the J gene end by 0 bases; junction bases not matched to a gene: 4. CDR1 SGHRS and CDR2 YFSETQ come from the germline V gene. CDR3 nucleotides: TGCGCCAGCACGGGCGGGGGGTCGAACACCGGGGAGCTGTTTTTT. Protein product: CASTGGGSNTGELFF.

This clone was seen a few times. V gene TRBV6-4 combines with J gene TRBJ2-1; TRBD1 aligns across 9 bases. The CDR3 runs 16 residues. The trim removed 0 bases at V and 9 bases at J, leaving 9 bases unmatched. Germline lookup yields CDR1 MRHNA and CDR2 SNTAGT. DNA of the CDR3: TGTGCCAGCAGTGACTCTCCTGGACAGGGGTGGCCTGAGCAGTTCTTC. Translated: CASSDSPGQGWPEQFF.

This chain links TRBV7-3 with TRBJ2-1; tentatively, D is TRBD2 (5 bases). Germline values: CDR1 SGHTA, CDR2 FQGTGA. The CDR3 length is 13 residues. Trimming took 7 bases from V and 7 from J, leaving 14 bases between them. CDR3 in amino acids: CASTKGPGNEQFF. Here the CDR3 DNA reads TGTGCCAGCACCAAAGGGCCGGGGAATGAGCAGTTCTTC.

This clone was observed a few times. The J gene is TRBJ1-6, the V gene TRBV2; possible D gene TRBD1, 6 bases. The germline CDR1 and CDR2 sequences are SNHLY and FYNNEI. Trimming took off 7 bases at V and 5 bases at J, with 9 bases between the two ends. The CDR3 covers 13 residues. This CDR3 reads CASKGQNNSPLHF. DNA of the CDR3: TGTGCCAGCAAGGGACAAAATAATTCACCCCTCCACTTT.

V usage is TRBV5-6 and J usage is TRBJ2-3; weak D call: TRBD1 (6 bases). The germline V and J ends were trimmed by 0 bases and 6 bases, with 8 bases remaining between them. The CDR3 length is 13 residues. The germline V gene encodes CDR1 SGHDT and CDR2 YYEEEE. The CDR3 loop reads CASSLARGDTQYF. CDR3 nucleotide sequence: TGTGCCAGCAGCTTGGCCAGGGGCGATACGCAGTATTTT.